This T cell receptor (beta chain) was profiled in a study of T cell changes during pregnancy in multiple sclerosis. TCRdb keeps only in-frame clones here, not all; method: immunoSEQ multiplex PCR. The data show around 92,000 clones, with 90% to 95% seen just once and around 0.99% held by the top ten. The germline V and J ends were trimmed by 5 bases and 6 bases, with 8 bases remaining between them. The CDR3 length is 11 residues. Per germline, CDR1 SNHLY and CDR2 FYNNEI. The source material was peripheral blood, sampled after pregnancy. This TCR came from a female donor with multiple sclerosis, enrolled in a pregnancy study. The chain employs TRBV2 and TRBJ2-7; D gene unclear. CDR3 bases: TGTGCCAGCAGTCCGCCGGGCGAGCAGTACTTC. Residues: CASSPPGEQYF.